The clone carrying this T cell receptor (beta chain) was seen at least ten times. The data belong to a study of human T cells and chemical hapten exposure. Study information: There were weekly diphenylcyclopropenone doses to the scalp for patients throughout the approximately 25-week study.

Described time point: patch test 1, 2 weeks after DPC sensitization. The treatment denotes: therapeutic diphenylcyclopropenone sensitization with weekly scalp DPC. At every patch-test visit, blood was drawn before the patch test was applied. Total RNA extraction was carried out from unfractionated whole blood. TCRdb fed the RACE reads into MiXCR, producing one record per CDR3 protein. This table has about 380,000 distinct CDR3 sequences, approximately 5.1% appearing once. This TCR derives from a woman aged 50 to 65 with alopecia areata. Some clones in this sample may be carry-over from other donors' samples. Sequencing used whole blood, obtained in connection with sensitization to the hapten diphenylcyclopropenone (DPC).

The CDR3 bases are TGCGCCAGCAGCTTGGAGCAAGCGGGTAGCCGCTACGAGCAGTACTTC. As protein: CASSLEQAGSRYEQYF. V gene TRBV5-1 combines with J gene TRBJ2-7; perhaps TRBD2 as D (6 bases). Germline CDR1 is SGHRS and CDR2 is YFSETQ. V shed 0 bases and J shed 3 bases, with 16 bases lying between them. The CDR3 is 16 residues long.